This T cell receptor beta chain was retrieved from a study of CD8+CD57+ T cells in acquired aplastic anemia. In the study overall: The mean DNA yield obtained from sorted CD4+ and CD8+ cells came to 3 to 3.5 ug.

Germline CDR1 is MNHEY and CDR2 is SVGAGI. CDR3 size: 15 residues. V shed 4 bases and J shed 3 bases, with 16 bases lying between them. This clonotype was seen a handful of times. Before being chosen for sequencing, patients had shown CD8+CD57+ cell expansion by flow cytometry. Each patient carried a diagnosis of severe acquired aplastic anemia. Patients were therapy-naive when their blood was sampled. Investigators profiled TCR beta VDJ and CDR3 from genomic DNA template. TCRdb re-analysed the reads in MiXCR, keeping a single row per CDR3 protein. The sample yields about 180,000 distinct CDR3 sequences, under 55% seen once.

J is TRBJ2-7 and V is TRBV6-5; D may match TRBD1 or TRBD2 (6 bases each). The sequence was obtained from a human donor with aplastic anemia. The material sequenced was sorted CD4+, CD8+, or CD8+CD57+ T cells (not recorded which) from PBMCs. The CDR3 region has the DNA TGTGCCAGCAGTTCCCCCCCGGGGGCCAACTACGAGCAGTACTTC. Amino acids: CASSSPPGANYEQYF.